This T cell receptor (beta chain) is from a study of shared clonotypes between healthy human individuals (dated by TCRdb to 2020 to 2021). For the wider study: Three men and two women, aged 18 to 49 years, made up the cohort. Between about 0.85 and 9.5 billion PBMCs per donor were obtained by leukapheresis. To estimate repertoire size and how much clonotype sharing occurs between individuals, the study deeply sequenced the blood TCR repertoires of several healthy adults. For each donor, CD4 naive and CD4 memory were each run on three plates, CD8 naive on two plates, and CD8 memory on one plate. Libraries were prepared and TCR repertoires were sequenced by different laboratories using diverse techniques, in order to increase sequencing depth and limit assay-specific biases. The paper as a whole reports these results and caveats: Roughly 5% of naive CD4, 3% to 3.5% of naive CD8, roughly 2.5% of memory CD4, and around 0.42% of memory CD8 clonotypes were shared across four donors. Based on pairwise subsampling, the degree of clonotype sharing among donors was expected to be affected by sequencing depth. Larger estimated clonotype richness was generally found for naive subsets than for memory subsets. The small number of donors limited the genetic and exposure-history diversity represented. Sampling was restricted to blood, and TCR repertoires in tissues likely differ from the TCR repertoires found in blood. Compared with non-shared clonotypes, the clonotypes found in all four sorted-subset donors had higher generation probabilities. Incomplete sequencing was indicated by rarefaction of sorted-subset datasets, despite the large sequencing depth.

A word on this clone: There is no known antigen for this receptor. Base qualities are not at hand, and no much larger clone is one base apart.

The donors were healthy, HIV-negative adults who had no recently reported acute infections or vaccinations. All donors were Caucasian adults living in Nashville, Tennessee, USA. CD4+ T cells were enriched by magnetic negative selection; naive cells were then positively selected on CD45RA, and the negative fraction formed the memory subset. After blood collection by leukapheresis, PBMCs were isolated using Ficoll-Histopaque density gradient centrifugation and then cryopreserved in the vapor phase of liquid nitrogen. Analytical flow cytometry was used to check the purity and quantity of each magnetically sorted T cell population. Each sorted fraction had its genomic DNA isolated and then quantified by UV absorbance on a Nanodrop 2000c. TCR CDR3 regions were amplified from genomic DNA by multiplex PCR using the deep immunoSEQ assay. For each cell subset, the extracted genomic DNA was distributed evenly across all wells of several immunoSEQ 96-well plates, and each plate served as one replicate. Each replicate PCR for sorted subsets received 150 to 250 ng genomic DNA, equal to about 30,000 T cell genomes. Purified libraries were quantified with a Qubit 3.0 fluorometer, sized on a Bioanalyzer 2100, and re-quantified with the KAPA Library Quantification kit. A separate single-read 150-cycle Illumina NextSeq 550 flow cell was used to sequence each immunoSEQ 96-well plate. In the source study's methods: Because the immunoSEQ output included only junctional sequences and no quality scores, the filtering could not be the same as the filtering used for full-length reads. Sequences were annotated with PyIR, a Python wrapper for IgBLAST v1.9, and V/J genes and CDR3 were assigned using IMGT germline references. Reads with weak V/J assignments (E-value above 1e-6), missing CDR3, stop codons, out-of-frame junctions, or ambiguous translated residues were removed. V3J clonotypes were defined as sequences sharing the same inferred V gene, J gene, and CDR3 amino acid sequence. Percentage overlap between repertoires was calculated by dividing the number of shared unique clonotypes by the size of the smaller repertoire. Richness of each repertoire was evaluated using RTK rarefaction, the Chao1 estimator, and Recon v2.1 estimates of unobserved clonotypes. OLGA was used to compute generation probabilities for all TCRbeta clonotypes that the gDNA method yielded from a handful of donors. Entries here come from immuneACCESS through TCRdb and include only in-frame sequences with V and J called. Some clones fail to appear in such tables; in the studies checked, an unresolved V gene covers under half of the shortfall, and the cause of the remainder is unknown. The DNA was the basis for D and trimming; V, J and clone size are from that table. Here the sample has 2 million to 2.5 million clones; around 92% occur a single time. The ten largest clones represent around 0.38% of the sample.

The clonotype was recovered from a man aged 18 to 29 in good health. Some clones in this sample may be carry-over from other donors' samples. Sample: naive CD4+ T cells from PBMCs. The cell subset or site label for this specimen denotes: CD45RA+ positively selected.

The bases read TGTGCCAGCAGCCCGGGACTAGCGGGAACCGGGAAGCAGTACTTC. This translates into CASSPGLAGTGKQYF. The chain is assembled from TRBV14 and TRBJ2-7, and TRBD2 matches 13 of the central bases. Trimming takes 4 bases off V and 8 bases off J; junction bases not matched to a gene: 8. CDR1 and CDR2 (SGHDN, FVKESK) derive from the germline V gene. The CDR3 holds 15 amino acids from the cysteine to the phenylalanine. Only the CDR3 region is kept as DNA, spanning 45 bases read in frame from base 1.